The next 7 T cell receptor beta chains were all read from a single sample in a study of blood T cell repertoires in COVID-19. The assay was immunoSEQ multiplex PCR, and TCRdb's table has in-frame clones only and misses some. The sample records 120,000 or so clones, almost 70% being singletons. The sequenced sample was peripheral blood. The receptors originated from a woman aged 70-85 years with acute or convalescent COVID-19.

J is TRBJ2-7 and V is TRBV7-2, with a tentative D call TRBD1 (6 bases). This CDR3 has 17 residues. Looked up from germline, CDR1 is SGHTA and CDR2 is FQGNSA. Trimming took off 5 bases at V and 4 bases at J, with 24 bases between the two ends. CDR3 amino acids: CASSPRKPGQPIYEQYF. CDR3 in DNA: TGTGCCAGCAGCCCACGAAAGCCCGGACAGCCCATATACGAGCAGTACTTC.

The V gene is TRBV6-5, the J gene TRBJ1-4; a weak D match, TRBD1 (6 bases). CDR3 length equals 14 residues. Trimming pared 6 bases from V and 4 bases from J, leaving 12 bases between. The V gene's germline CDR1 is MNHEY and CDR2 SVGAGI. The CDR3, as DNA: TGTGCCAGCAGGCCTACAGGGAGTAATGAAAAACTGTTTTTT. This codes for CASRPTGSNEKLFF.

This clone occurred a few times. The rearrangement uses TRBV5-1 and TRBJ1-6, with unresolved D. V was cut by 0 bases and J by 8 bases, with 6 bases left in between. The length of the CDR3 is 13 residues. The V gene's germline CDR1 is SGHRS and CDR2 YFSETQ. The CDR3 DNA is TGCGCCAGCAGCTTGGTGGCCGATTCACCCCTCCACTTT. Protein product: CASSLVADSPLHF.

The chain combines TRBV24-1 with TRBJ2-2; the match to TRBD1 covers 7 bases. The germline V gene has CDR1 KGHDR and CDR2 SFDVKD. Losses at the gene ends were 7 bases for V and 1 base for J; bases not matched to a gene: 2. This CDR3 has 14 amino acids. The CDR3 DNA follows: TGTGCCACCAGAGGGGACAGGAACACCGGGGAGCTGTTTTTT. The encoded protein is CATRGDRNTGELFF.

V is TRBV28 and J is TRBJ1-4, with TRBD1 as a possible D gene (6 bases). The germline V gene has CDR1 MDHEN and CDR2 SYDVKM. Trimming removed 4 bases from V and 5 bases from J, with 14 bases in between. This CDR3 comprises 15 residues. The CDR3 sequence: CASSSQGVGNEKLFF. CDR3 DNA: TGTGCCAGCAGTTCACAGGGTGTGGGGAATGAAAAACTGTTTTTT. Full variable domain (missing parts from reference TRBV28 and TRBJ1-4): DVKVTQSSRYLVKRTGEKVFLECVQDMDHENMFWYRQDPGLGLRLIYFSYDVKMKEKGDIPEGYSVSREKKERFSLILESASTNQTSMYLCASSSQGVGNEKLFFGSGTQLSVL.

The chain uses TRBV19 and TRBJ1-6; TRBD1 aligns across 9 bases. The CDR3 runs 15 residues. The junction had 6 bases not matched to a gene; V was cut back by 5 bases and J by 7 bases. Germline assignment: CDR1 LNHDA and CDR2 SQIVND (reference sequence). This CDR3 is CASSSGQGKNSPLHF. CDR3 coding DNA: TGTGCCAGTAGTTCCGGACAGGGGAAGAATTCACCCCTCCACTTT.

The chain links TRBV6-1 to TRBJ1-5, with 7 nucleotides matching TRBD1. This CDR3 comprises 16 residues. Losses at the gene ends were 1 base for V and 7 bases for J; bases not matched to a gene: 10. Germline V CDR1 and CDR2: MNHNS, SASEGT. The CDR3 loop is CASSEEEGQVWQPQHF. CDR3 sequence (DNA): TGTGCCAGCAGTGAAGAAGAAGGACAGGTATGGCAGCCCCAGCATTTT.